This record looks at one TCR beta chain sequence and its context. The antigen is undetermined. Samples were taken at baseline and on day 1 of cycles 4 and 7. The V and J ends lost 5 bases and 7 bases respectively, with 12 bases between them. The CDR3 is 13 residues long. Germline V gene lookup returns CDR1 MNHEY and CDR2 SVGAGI. The data were taken from a study of OX40 agonist ivuxolimab in advanced cancers. General study findings and limits: Expanded peripheral T-cell antigen specificity went undetermined. Clones of CD4+ and CD8+ blood T cells grew by week 6 at doses of 0.1 to 3.0 mg/kg. The study found that CD8+ T cells averaged more expanded clones than CD4+.

Assay used: immunoSEQ multiplex PCR; TCRdb lists only in-frame clones, some missing. This table has around 15,000 clones, approximately 77% appearing once. This chain links TRBV6-5 with TRBJ2-1, with D maybe TRBD2 (6 bases). Sample: CD4+ or CD8+ T cells sorted from blood, taken in a trial of the OX40 agonist ivuxolimab. This receptor was taken from an adult with an advanced solid tumor such as melanoma, head and neck, liver or kidney cancer. DNA of the CDR3: TGTGCCAGCAGTAACGGGGGACGGAATGAGCAGTTCTTC. It is translated as CASSNGGRNEQFF.